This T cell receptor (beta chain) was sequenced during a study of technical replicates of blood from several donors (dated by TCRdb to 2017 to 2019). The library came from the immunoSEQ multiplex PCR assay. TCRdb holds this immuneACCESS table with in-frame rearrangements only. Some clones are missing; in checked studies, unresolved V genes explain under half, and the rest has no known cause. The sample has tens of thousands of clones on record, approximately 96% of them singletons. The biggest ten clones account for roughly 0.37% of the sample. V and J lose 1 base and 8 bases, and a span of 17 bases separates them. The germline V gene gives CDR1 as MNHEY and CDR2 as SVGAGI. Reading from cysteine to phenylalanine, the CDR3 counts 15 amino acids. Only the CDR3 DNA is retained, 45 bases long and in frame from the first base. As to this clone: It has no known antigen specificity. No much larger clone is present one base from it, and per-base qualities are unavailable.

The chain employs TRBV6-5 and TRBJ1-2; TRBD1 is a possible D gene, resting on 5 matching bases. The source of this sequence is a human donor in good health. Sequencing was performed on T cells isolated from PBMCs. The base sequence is TGTGCCAGCAGTTACTGGTTGGATGGGGGGACCGGCTACACCTTC. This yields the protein CASSYWLDGGTGYTF.